Listed below are T cell receptor beta chains from one sample, sequenced in a study of blood T cells in healthy people across ages. TCRdb ran MiXCR on the 5' RACE reads and lists one entry per CDR3 protein. Counted here are 1.5 million to 2 million distinct CDR3 sequences, about 31% occurring once; the ten biggest clones make up 11%. Sequenced input: blood. The source is a woman in her 30s in good health. Each CDR3 is given with its conserved first and last residue. Fields, in order: CDR3 protein, CDR3 DNA, clone size, V gene, D gene, J gene, CDR3 length. The D gene is left open where the match is weak. Not all rows give a size; the values are once, few, many and, for expanded clones, a class.

CDR3 protein: CAWSASGSSFETQYF
CDR3 DNA: TGTGCCTGGAGTGCGAGCGGGAGCTCGTTCGAGACCCAGTACTTC
clone size: many
V gene: TRBV30
D gene: TRBD2
J gene: TRBJ2-5
CDR3 length: 15

CDR3 protein: CASGRDRVTEAFF
CDR3 DNA: TGTGCCAGCGGCCGGGACAGGGTGACTGAAGCTTTCTTT
clone size: NA
V gene: TRBV7-2
D gene: TRBD1
J gene: TRBJ1-1
CDR3 length: 13

CDR3 protein: CANSDLAGFTYEQYF
CDR3 DNA: TGTGCCAACAGCGATCTAGCGGGGTTCACCTACGAGCAGTACTTC
clone size: few
V gene: TRBV6-6
D gene: TRBD2
J gene: TRBJ2-7
CDR3 length: 15

CDR3 protein: CSVNTGELFF
CDR3 DNA: TGCAGCGTGAACACCGGGGAGCTGTTTTTT
clone size: few
V gene: TRBV29-1
D gene: NA
J gene: TRBJ2-2
CDR3 length: 10

CDR3 protein: CASSGGGAPNEQFF
CDR3 DNA: TGCGCCAGCAGCGGTGGGGGGGCCCCCAATGAGCAGTTCTTC
clone size: many
V gene: TRBV5-1
D gene: NA
J gene: TRBJ2-1
CDR3 length: 14

CDR3 protein: CASSLRPPGLAGELETQYF
CDR3 DNA: TGTGCCAGCAGCCTCCGCCCACCGGGACTAGCGGGAGAGTTAGAGACCCAGTACTTC
clone size: few
V gene: TRBV7-3
D gene: TRBD2
J gene: TRBJ2-5
CDR3 length: 19

CDR3 protein: CASSSRLAGGPQKETQYF
CDR3 DNA: TGTGCCAGCAGTTCACGACTAGCGGGCGGGCCTCAGAAGGAGACCCAGTACTTC
clone size: NA
V gene: TRBV27
D gene: TRBD2
J gene: TRBJ2-5
CDR3 length: 18

CDR3 protein: CATSSPAGSSTGTQYF
CDR3 DNA: TGTGCCACCAGCAGCCCCGCAGGAAGTAGCACAGGTACGCAGTATTTT
clone size: NA
V gene: TRBV15
D gene: NA
J gene: TRBJ2-3
CDR3 length: 16

CDR3 protein: CASSYSGRVPYNEQFF
CDR3 DNA: TGTGCCAGCAGTTACTCTGGCAGGGTCCCCTACAATGAGCAGTTCTTC
clone size: few
V gene: TRBV6-5
D gene: NA
J gene: TRBJ2-1
CDR3 length: 16

CDR3 protein: CASSPPLLTGRRTEAFF
CDR3 DNA: TGTGCCAGCAGCCCACCCCTCCTGACAGGACGGCGCACTGAAGCTTTCTTT
clone size: NA
V gene: TRBV7-9
D gene: NA
J gene: TRBJ1-1
CDR3 length: 17

CDR3 protein: CATKLIGALAGGHEQYF
CDR3 DNA: TGTGCCACCAAGCTAATCGGGGCGCTAGCGGGAGGCCACGAGCAGTACTTC
clone size: few
V gene: TRBV27
D gene: TRBD2
J gene: TRBJ2-7
CDR3 length: 17

CDR3 protein: CASSLDSGSNYGYTF
CDR3 DNA: TGTGCCAGCAGCTTAGACTCAGGGTCTAACTATGGCTACACCTTC
clone size: many
V gene: TRBV7-2
D gene: NA
J gene: TRBJ1-2
CDR3 length: 15

CDR3 protein: CAITGQDSGNTIYF
CDR3 DNA: TGTGCCATCACCGGACAGGACTCTGGAAACACCATATATTTT
clone size: NA
V gene: TRBV10-3
D gene: TRBD1
J gene: TRBJ1-3
CDR3 length: 14

CDR3 protein: CASSTTGQPQHF
CDR3 DNA: TGTGCCAGCAGTACCACGGGGCAGCCCCAGCATTTT
clone size: NA
V gene: TRBV6-6
D gene: NA
J gene: TRBJ1-5
CDR3 length: 12

CDR3 protein: CASSYPRGQRVYNERFF
CDR3 DNA: TGTGCCAGCAGTTACCCACGTGGTCAGCGGGTCTACAATGAGCGGTTCTTC
clone size: NA
V gene: TRBV6-2/TRBV6-3
D gene: NA
J gene: TRBJ2-1
CDR3 length: 17

CDR3 protein: CSVDSASYNEQFF
CDR3 DNA: TGCAGCGTTGATTCTGCCAGCTACAATGAGCAGTTCTTC
clone size: many
V gene: TRBV29-1
D gene: NA
J gene: TRBJ2-1
CDR3 length: 13

CDR3 protein: CASSQDIGSQPLETQYF
CDR3 DNA: TGTGCCAGCAGCCAAGATATAGGGAGTCAGCCTTTGGAGACCCAGTACTTC
clone size: few
V gene: TRBV3-1
D gene: NA
J gene: TRBJ2-5
CDR3 length: 17

CDR3 protein: CASSLSRVAQYF
CDR3 DNA: TGTGCCAGCAGCTTATCACGGGTGGCGCAGTATTTT
clone size: NA
V gene: TRBV7-2
D gene: NA
J gene: TRBJ2-3
CDR3 length: 12

CDR3 protein: CASSKRLAIGTDTQYF
CDR3 DNA: TGTGCCAGCAGTAAAAGACTAGCCATCGGCACAGATACGCAGTATTTT
clone size: few
V gene: TRBV27
D gene: TRBD2
J gene: TRBJ2-3
CDR3 length: 16

CDR3 protein: CSARDPGQLNEKLFF
CDR3 DNA: TGCAGTGCTCGCGATCCGGGACAACTTAATGAAAAACTGTTTTTT
clone size: NA
V gene: TRBV20-1
D gene: NA
J gene: TRBJ1-4
CDR3 length: 15

CDR3 protein: CASIRNGPYEQYF
CDR3 DNA: TGTGCCAGCATACGGAACGGACCCTACGAGCAGTACTTC
clone size: NA
V gene: TRBV6-2/TRBV6-3
D gene: NA
J gene: TRBJ2-7
CDR3 length: 13

CDR3 protein: CASSLSRDSVSYTF
CDR3 DNA: TGTGCCAGCAGCTTATCGAGGGACAGTGTCTCCTACACCTTC
clone size: few
V gene: TRBV7-3
D gene: TRBD1
J gene: TRBJ1-2
CDR3 length: 14

CDR3 protein: CASSPQATNEKLFF
CDR3 DNA: TGTGCCAGCAGCCCACAAGCAACTAATGAAAAACTGTTTTTT
clone size: many
V gene: TRBV12-3/TRBV12-4
D gene: NA
J gene: TRBJ1-4
CDR3 length: 14

CDR3 protein: CASSSTGTRSAGELFF
CDR3 DNA: TGTGCCAGCAGCTCAACCGGGACTAGGTCGGCCGGGGAGCTGTTTTTT
clone size: NA
V gene: TRBV7-9
D gene: TRBD2
J gene: TRBJ2-2
CDR3 length: 16

CDR3 protein: CASSAQGSGELFF
CDR3 DNA: TGTGCCAGCAGCGCCCAGGGGTCCGGGGAGCTGTTTTTT
clone size: once
V gene: TRBV9
D gene: NA
J gene: TRBJ2-2
CDR3 length: 13

CDR3 protein: CASSYRDHSSYEQYF
CDR3 DNA: TGTGCCAGCAGCTACCGGGACCATAGCTCCTACGAGCAGTACTTC
clone size: once
V gene: TRBV9
D gene: NA
J gene: TRBJ2-7
CDR3 length: 15

CDR3 protein: CASSLLGNEQYF
CDR3 DNA: TGCGCCAGCAGCTTGTTGGGTAACGAGCAGTACTTC
clone size: many
V gene: TRBV5-1
D gene: NA
J gene: TRBJ2-7
CDR3 length: 12

CDR3 protein: CASSPHTGGVYNEQFF
CDR3 DNA: TGTGCCAGCAGCCCACACACGGGAGGGGTCTACAATGAGCAGTTCTTC
clone size: NA
V gene: TRBV5-6
D gene: TRBD2
J gene: TRBJ2-1
CDR3 length: 16

CDR3 protein: CASTGTGSNLNQPQHF
CDR3 DNA: TGTGCCAGCACCGGGACAGGGAGTAACCTCAATCAGCCCCAGCATTTT
clone size: many
V gene: TRBV7-3
D gene: TRBD1
J gene: TRBJ1-5
CDR3 length: 16

CDR3 protein: CASGPEGQETQYF
CDR3 DNA: TGTGCTAGTGGTCCCGAGGGTCAAGAGACCCAGTACTTC
clone size: many
V gene: TRBV12-5
D gene: NA
J gene: TRBJ2-5
CDR3 length: 13

CDR3 protein: CSARGGLSGRAPEQYF
CDR3 DNA: TGCAGTGCTAGGGGGGGCCTGAGCGGGAGGGCCCCCGAGCAGTACTTC
clone size: few
V gene: TRBV20-1
D gene: TRBD2
J gene: TRBJ2-7
CDR3 length: 16

CDR3 protein: CSAPRQGSGFLTDTQYF
CDR3 DNA: TGCAGTGCCCCTAGGCAGGGTTCGGGCTTTCTCACAGATACGCAGTATTTT
clone size: few
V gene: TRBV20-1
D gene: NA
J gene: TRBJ2-3
CDR3 length: 17